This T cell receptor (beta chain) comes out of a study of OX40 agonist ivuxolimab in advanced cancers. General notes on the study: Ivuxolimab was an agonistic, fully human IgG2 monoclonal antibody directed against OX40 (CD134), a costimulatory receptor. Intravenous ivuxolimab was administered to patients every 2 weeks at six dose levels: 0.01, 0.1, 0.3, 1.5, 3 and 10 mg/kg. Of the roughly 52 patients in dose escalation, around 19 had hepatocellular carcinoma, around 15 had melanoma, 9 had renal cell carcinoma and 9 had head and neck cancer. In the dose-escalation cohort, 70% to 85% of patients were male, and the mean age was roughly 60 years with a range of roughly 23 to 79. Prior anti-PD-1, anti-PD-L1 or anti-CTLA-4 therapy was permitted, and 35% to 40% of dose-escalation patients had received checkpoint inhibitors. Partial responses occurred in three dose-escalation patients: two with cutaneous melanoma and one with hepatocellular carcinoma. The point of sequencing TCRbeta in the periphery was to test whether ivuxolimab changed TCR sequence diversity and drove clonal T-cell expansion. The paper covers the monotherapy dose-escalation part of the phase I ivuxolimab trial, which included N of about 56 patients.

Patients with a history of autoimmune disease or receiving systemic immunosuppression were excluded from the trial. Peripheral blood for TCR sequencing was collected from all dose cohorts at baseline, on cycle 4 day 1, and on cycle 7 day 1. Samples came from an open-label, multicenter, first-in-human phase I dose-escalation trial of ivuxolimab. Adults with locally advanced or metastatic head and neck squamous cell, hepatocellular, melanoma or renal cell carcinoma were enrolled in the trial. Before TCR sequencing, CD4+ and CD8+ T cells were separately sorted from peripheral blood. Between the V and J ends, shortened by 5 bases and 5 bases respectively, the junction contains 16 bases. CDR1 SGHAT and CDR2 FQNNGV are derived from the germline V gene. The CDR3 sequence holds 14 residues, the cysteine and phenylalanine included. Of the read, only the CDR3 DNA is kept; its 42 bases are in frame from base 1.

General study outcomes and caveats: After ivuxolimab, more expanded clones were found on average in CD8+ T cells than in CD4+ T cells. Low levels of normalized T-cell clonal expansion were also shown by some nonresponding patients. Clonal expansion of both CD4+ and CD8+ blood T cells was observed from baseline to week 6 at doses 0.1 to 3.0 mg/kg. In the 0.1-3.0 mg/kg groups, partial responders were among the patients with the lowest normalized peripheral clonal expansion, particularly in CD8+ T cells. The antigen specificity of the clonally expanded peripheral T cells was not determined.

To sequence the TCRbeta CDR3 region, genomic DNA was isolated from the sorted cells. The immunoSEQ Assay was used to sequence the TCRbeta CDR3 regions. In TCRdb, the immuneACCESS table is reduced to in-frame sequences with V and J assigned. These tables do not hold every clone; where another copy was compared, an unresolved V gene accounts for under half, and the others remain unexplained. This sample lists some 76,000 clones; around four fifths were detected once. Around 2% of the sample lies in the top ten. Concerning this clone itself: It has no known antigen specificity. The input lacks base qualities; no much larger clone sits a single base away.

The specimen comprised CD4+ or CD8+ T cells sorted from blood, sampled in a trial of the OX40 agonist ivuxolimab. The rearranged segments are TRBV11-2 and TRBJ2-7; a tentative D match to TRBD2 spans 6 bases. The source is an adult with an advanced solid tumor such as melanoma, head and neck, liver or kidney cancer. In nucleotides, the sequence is TGTGCCAGCAGCAGGACGGGAGAGAGGCACGAGCAGTACTTC. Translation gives CASSRTGERHEQYF. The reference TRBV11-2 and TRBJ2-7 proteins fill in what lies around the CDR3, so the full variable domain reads EAGVAQSPRYKIIEKRQSVAFWCNPISGHATLYWYQQILGQGPKLLIQFQNNGVVDDSQLPKDRFSAERLKGVDSTLKIQPAKLEDSAVYLCASSRTGERHEQYFGPGTRLTVT.